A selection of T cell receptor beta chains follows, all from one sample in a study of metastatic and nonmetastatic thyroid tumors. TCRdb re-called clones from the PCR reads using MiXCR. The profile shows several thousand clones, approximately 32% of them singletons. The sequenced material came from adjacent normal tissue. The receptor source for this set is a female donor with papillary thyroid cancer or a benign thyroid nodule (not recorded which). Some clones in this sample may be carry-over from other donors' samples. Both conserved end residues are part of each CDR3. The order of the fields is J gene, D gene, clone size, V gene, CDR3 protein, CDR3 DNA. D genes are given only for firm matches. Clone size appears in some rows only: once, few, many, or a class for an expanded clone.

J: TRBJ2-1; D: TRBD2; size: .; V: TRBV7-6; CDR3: CASSLAGTSGSEQFF; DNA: TGTGCCAGCAGCTTAGCGGGGACTAGCGGGAGTGAGCAGTTCTTC
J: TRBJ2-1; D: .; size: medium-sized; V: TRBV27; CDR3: CASSWAATRNEQFF; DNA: TGTGCCAGCAGTTGGGCGGCTACAAGGAATGAGCAGTTCTTC
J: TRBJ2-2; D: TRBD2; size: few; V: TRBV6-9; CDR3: CASSRTSGKLRVTGELFF; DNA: TGTGCCAGCAGTAGGACTAGCGGGAAACTTCGCGTCACCGGGGAGCTGTTTTTT
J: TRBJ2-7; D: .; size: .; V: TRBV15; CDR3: CATSTGKDYEQYF; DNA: TGTGCCACCAGCACAGGGAAGGACTACGAGCAGTACTTC
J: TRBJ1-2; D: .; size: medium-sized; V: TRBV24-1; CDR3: CATSGLTGYTF; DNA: TGTGCCACCAGTGGTCTGACAGGCTACACCTTC
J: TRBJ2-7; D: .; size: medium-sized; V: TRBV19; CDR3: CASRGTLPSYEQYF; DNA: TGTGCCAGTAGGGGGACTTTACCCTCCTACGAGCAGTACTTC
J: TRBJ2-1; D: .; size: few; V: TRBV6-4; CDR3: CASSERGLEGVVGFF; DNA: TGTGCCAGCAGTGAACGGGGTTTGGAGGGGGTAGTTGGGTTCTTC
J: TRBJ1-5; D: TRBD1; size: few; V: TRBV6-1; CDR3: CASSESGDRGYNQPQHF; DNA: TGTGCCAGCAGTGAATCAGGGGACAGAGGTTACAATCAGCCCCAGCATTTT
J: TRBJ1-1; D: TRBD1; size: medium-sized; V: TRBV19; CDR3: CASSIEGTGGFWNTEAFF; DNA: TGTGCCAGTAGTATAGAGGGGACAGGGGGCTTTTGGAACACTGAAGCTTTCTTT
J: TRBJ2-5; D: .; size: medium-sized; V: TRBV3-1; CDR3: CASSQTDRSPAQYF; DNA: TGTGCCAGCAGCCAAACCGACAGGTCCCCAGCCCAGTACTTC
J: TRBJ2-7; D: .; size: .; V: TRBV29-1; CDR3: CSVDRNYEQYF; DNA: TGCAGCGTTGACCGCAACTACGAGCAGTACTTC
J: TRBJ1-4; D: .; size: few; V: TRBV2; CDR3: CASSYQRGEKLFF; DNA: TGTGCCAGCAGTTATCAAAGAGGAGAAAAACTGTTTTTT
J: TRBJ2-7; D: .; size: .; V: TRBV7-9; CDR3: CASSPLGQGEQYF; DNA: TGTGCCAGCAGCCCTCTCGGGCAGGGCGAGCAGTACTTC
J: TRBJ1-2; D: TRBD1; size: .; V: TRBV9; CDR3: CASSTRQGANYGYTF; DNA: TGTGCCAGCAGCACCCGACAGGGGGCTAACTATGGCTACACCTTC
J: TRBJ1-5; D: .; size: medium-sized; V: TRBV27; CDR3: CASSPQGAARNQPQHF; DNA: TGTGCCAGCAGTCCACAGGGAGCCGCAAGGAATCAGCCCCAGCATTTT
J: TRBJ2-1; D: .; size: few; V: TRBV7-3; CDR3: CASSLVGKNYNEQFF; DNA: TGTGCCAGCAGCTTAGTGGGGAAAAACTACAATGAGCAGTTCTTC
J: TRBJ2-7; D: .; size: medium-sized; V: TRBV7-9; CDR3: CASSFTQSHEQYF; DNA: TGTGCCAGCAGCTTCACACAATCCCACGAGCAGTACTTC
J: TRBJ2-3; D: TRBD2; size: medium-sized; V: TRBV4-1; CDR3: CASSPSPSGGSGRADTQYF; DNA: TGCGCCAGCAGCCCGTCCCCCTCCGGGGGGAGCGGGAGAGCAGATACGCAGTATTTT
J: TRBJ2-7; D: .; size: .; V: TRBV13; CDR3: CASSLGRGASSYEQYF; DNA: TGTGCCAGCAGCTTAGGCCGGGGGGCCAGCTCCTACGAGCAGTACTTC
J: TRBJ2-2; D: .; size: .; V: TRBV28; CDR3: CASMRANTNTGELFF; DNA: TGTGCCAGCATGCGGGCCAACACTAACACCGGGGAGCTTTTTTTT
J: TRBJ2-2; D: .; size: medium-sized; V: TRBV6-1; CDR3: CASSENFGSTGELFF; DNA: TGTGCCAGCAGTGAAAATTTCGGGTCCACCGGGGAGCTGTTTTTT
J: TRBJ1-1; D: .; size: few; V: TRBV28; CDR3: CASSQSGGGRTEAFF; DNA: TGTGCCAGCAGTCAGAGTGGGGGTGGGAGGACTGAAGCTTTCTTT
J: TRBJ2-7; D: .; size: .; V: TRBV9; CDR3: CAGSVSRRGSYEHYF; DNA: TGTGCCGGCAGCGTAAGCCGAAGGGGGTCCTACGAGCATTACTTC
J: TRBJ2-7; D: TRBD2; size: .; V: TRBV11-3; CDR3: CASSLGESLSGGPVPYEQYF; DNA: TGTGCCAGCAGCTTAGGGGAGAGCCTATCGGGAGGGCCCGTTCCCTACGAGCAGTACTTC
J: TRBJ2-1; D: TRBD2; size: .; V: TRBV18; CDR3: CASSPQPPSGGANEQFF; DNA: TGTGCCAGCTCACCACAGCCCCCTAGCGGGGGGGCCAATGAGCAGTTCTTC
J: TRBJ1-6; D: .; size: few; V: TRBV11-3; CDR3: CASSTRESGGSPLHF; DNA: TGTGCCAGCAGCACCCGGGAGTCGGGGGGTTCACCCCTCCACTTT
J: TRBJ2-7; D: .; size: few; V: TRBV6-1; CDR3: CASRPPGQSYEQYF; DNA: TGTGCCAGCAGGCCCCCGGGACAATCCTACGAGCAGTACTTC
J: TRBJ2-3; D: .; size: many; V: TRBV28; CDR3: CASTDRGGLHTDTQYF; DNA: TGTGCCAGCACCGACCGAGGGGGGTTGCATACAGATACGCAGTATTTT
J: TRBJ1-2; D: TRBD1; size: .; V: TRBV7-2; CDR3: CASSLYTGELGYTF; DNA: TGTGCCAGCAGCTTGTACACAGGGGAACTAGGCTACACCTTC
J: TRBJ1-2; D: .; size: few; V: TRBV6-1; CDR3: CASSLFGAVVEGYTF; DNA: TGTGCCAGCAGCCTATTCGGGGCCGTCGTGGAGGGCTACACCTTC
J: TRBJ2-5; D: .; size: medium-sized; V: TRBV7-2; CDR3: CASSLGPWETQYF; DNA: TGTGCCAGCAGCTTAGGACCGTGGGAGACCCAGTACTTC
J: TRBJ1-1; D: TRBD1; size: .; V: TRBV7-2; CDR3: CASSLAPGGASEAFF; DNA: TGTGCCAGCAGCTTAGCCCCAGGGGGCGCCTCTGAAGCTTTCTTT
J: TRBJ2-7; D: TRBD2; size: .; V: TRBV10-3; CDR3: CAIGGLAGEGEQYF; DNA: TGTGCCATCGGTGGACTAGCGGGGGAGGGAGAGCAGTACTTC
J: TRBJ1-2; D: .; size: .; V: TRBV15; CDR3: CATSSHLIGGQYATF; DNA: TGTGCCACCAGCTCACACTTAATTGGGGGACAATACGCCACCTTC
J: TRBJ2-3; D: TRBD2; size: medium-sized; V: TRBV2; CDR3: CASSGASGSRSDTQYF; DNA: TGTGCCAGCAGTGGGGCTAGCGGGAGTCGGTCAGATACGCAGTATTTT
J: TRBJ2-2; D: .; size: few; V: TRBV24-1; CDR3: CATSDLLLGTGELFF; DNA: TGTGCCACCAGTGATTTGTTGTTGGGGACCGGGGAGCTGTTTTTT
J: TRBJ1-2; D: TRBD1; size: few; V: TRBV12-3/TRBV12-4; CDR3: CASSAGTGYGYTF; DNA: TGTGCCAGCAGTGCCGGGACAGGGTATGGCTACACCTTC
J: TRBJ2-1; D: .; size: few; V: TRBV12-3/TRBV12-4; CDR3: CASRYRGDEQFF; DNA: TGTGCCAGCAGGTATAGGGGCGATGAGCAGTTCTTC
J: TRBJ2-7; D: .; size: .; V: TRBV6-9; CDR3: CASSFGGTNF; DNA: TGTGCCAGCAGTTTCGGGGGTACGAACTTC
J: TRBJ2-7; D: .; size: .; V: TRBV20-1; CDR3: CSARKQASYEQYF; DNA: TGCAGTGCTAGGAAACAGGCGTCCTACGAGCAGTACTTC
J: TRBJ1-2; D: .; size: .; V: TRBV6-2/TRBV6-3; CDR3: CASSYGEGGYTF; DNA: TGTGCCAGCAGTTACGGGGAGGGTGGCTACACCTTC
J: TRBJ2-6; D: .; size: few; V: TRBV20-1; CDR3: CSAGSGANVLTF; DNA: TGCAGTGCCGGATCTGGGGCCAACGTCCTGACTTTC
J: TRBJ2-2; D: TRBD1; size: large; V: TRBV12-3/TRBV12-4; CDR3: CASSSTGASGELFF; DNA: TGTGCCAGCAGTTCGACAGGGGCTTCCGGGGAGCTGTTTTTT
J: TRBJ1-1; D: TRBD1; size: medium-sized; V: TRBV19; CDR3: CASKTGSFGTEAFF; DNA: TGTGCCAGTAAGACAGGGAGTTTCGGGACTGAAGCTTTCTTT
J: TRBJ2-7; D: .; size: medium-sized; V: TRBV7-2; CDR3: CASSQTGQGYEQYF; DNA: TGTGCCAGCAGCCAAACGGGACAAGGCTACGAGCAGTACTTC
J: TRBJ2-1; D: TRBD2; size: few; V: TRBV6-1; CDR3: CASIGTSGNGEQFF; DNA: TGTGCCAGCATCGGGACTAGCGGGAATGGGGAGCAGTTCTTC
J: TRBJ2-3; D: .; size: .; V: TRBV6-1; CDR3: CASSEQGTDTQYF; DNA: TGTGCCAGCAGTGAACAGGGCACAGATACGCAGTATTTT
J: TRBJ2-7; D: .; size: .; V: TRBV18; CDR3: CASSPVSVREQYF; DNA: TGTGCCAGCTCACCAGTCTCCGTTAGGGAGCAGTACTTC
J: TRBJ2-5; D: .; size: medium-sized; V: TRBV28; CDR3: CASSFPLGVGETQYF; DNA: TGTGCCAGCAGTTTCCCGCTAGGGGTTGGGGAGACCCAGTACTTC